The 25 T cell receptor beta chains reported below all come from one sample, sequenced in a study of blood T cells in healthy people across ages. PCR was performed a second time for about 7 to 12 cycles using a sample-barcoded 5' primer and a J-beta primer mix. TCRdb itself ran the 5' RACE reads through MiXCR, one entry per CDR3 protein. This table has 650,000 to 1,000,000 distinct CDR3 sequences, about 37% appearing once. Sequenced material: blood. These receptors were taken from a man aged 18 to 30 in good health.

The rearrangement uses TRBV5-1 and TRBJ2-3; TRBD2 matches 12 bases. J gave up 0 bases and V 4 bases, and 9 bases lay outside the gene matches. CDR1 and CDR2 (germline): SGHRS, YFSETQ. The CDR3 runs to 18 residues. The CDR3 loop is CASSQLAGGPVSTDTQYF. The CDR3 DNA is TGCGCCAGCAGCCAACTAGCGGGGGGACCCGTTAGCACAGATACGCAGTATTTT. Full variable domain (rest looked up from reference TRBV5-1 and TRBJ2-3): KAGVTQTPRYLIKTRGQQVTLSCSPISGHRSVSWYQQTPGQGLQFLFEYFSETQRNKGNFPGRFSGRQFSNSRSEMNVSTLELGDSALYLCASSQLAGGPVSTDTQYFGPGTRLTVL.

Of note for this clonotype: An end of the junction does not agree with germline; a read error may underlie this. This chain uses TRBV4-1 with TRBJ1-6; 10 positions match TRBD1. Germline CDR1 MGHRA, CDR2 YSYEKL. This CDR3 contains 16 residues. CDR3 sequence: CASSQGTGQGDSPPHF. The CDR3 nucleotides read TGCGCCAGCAGCCAAGGCACAGGACAGGGGGATTCACCCCCCCACTTT.

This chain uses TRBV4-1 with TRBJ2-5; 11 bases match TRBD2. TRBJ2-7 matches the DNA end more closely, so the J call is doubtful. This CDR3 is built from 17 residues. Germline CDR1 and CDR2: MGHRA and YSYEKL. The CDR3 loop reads CASSQGLAGPLGDEQYF. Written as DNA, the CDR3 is TGCGCCAGCAGCCAAGGACTAGCGGGACCGCTGGGGGACGAGCAGTACTTC.

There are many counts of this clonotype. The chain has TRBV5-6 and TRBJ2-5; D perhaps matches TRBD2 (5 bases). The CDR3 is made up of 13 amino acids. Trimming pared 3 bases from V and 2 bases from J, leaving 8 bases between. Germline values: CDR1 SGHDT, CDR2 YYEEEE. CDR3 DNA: TGTGCCAGCAGCTCGACTACTCAAGAGACCCAGTACTTC. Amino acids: CASSSTTQETQYF.

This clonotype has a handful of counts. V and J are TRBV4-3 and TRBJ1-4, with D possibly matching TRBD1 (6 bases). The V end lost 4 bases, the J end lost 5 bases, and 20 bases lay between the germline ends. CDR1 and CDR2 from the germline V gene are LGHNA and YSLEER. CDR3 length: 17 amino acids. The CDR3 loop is CASSLISYRVMNEKLFF. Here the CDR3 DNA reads TGCGCCAGCAGCCTTATCTCGTACAGGGTAATGAATGAAAAACTGTTTTTT.

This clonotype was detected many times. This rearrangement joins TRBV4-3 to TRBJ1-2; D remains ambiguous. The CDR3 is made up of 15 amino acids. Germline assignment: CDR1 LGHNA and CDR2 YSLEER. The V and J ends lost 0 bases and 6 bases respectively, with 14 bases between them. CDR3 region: CASSQELGFRDGYTF. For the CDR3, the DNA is TGCGCCAGCAGCCAAGAATTAGGGTTCCGAGATGGCTACACCTTC.

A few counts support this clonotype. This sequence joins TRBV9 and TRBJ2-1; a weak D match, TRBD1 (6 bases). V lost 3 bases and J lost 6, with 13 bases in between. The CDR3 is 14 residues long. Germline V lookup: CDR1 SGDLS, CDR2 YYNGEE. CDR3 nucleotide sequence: TGTGCCAGCAGCGGACCCATGGGGGCCAATGAGCAGTTCTTC. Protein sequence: CASSGPMGANEQFF.

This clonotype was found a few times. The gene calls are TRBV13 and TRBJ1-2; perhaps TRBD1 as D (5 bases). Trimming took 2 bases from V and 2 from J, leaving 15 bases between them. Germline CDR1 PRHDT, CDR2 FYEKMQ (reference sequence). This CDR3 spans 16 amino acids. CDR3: CASSLLFQGSNYGYTF. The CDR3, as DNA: TGTGCCAGCAGCTTACTATTTCAGGGATCAAACTATGGCTACACCTTC. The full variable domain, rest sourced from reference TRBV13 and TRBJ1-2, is AAGVIQSPRHLIKEKRETATLKCYPIPRHDTVYWYQQGPGQDPQFLISFYEKMQSDKGSIPDRFSAQQFSDYHSELNMSSLELGDSALYFCASSLLFQGSNYGYTFGSGTRLTVV.

The CDR3 DNA reads as TGTGCCAGCAGCTCGATTCGCTCCTATAATTCACCCCTCCACTTT. This codes for CASSSIRSYNSPLHF. This sequence joins TRBV7-2 and TRBJ1-6; D unresolved. The germline gives CDR1 SGHTA, CDR2 FQGNSA. The CDR3 extends over 15 amino acids. V lost 4 bases and J lost 0, with 7 bases in between.

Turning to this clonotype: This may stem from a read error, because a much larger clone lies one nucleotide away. The CDR3 coding sequence is TGTGCCAGCAGTCCCCCTTTGGTACTCATTAGCACAGATACGCAGTATTTT. It specifies CASSPPLVLISTDTQYF. This sequence joins TRBV12-3 or TRBV12-4 and TRBJ2-3; D uncertain. V was clipped by 5 bases and J by 0 bases, with 18 bases between them. The CDR3 consists of 17 residues.

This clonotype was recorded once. This chain's CDR3 is CASSERRDYNSPLHF. CDR3 sequence (DNA): TGTGCCAGCAGTGAACGCCGGGACTATAATTCACCCCTCCACTTT. V is TRBV2 and J is TRBJ1-6; no firm D call. This CDR3 spans 15 amino acids. V was shortened by 2 bases and J by 3 bases, with 8 bases between the two germline ends. Germline CDR1 and CDR2: SNHLY and FYNNEI.

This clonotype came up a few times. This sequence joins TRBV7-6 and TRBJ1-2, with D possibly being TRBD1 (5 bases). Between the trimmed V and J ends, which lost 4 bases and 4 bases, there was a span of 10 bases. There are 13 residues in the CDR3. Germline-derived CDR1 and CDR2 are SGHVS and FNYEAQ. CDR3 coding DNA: TGTGCCAGCAGCTACGCAGGGTCCTATGGCTACACCTTC. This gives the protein CASSYAGSYGYTF.

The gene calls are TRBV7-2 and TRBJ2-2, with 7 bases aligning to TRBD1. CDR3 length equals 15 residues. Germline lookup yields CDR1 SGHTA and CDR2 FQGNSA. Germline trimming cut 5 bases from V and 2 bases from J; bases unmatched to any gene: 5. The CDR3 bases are TGTGCCAGCAGCCAGGGGACAGTTAACACCGGGGAGCTGTTTTTT. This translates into CASSQGTVNTGELFF.

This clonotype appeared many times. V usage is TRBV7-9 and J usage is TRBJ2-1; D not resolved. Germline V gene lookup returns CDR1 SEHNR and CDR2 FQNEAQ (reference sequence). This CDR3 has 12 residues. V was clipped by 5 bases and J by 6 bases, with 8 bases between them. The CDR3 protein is CASSGLPNEQFF. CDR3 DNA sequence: TGTGCCAGCAGCGGATTACCCAATGAGCAGTTCTTC.

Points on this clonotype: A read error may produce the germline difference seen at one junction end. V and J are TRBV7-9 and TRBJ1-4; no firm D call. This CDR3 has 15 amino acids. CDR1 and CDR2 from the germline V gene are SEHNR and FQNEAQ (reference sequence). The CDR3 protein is CAGSRAETTNEKLFF. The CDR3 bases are TGTGCCGGCAGCCGCGCCGAAACAACTAATGAAAAACTGTTTTTT.

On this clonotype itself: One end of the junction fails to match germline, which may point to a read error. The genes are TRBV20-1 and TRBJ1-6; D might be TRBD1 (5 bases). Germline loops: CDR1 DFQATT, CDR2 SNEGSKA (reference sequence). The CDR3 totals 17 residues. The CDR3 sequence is CSASGARRSSYNSPPHF. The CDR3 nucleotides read TGCAGTGCTAGTGGGGCTCGGAGAAGCTCCTATAATTCACCCCCCCACTTT.

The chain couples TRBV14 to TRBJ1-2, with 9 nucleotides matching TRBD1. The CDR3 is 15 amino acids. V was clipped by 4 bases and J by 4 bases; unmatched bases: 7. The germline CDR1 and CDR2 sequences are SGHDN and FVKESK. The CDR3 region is CASSPGTGSRYGYTF. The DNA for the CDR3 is TGTGCCAGCAGCCCTGGGACAGGGTCCCGCTATGGCTACACCTTC.

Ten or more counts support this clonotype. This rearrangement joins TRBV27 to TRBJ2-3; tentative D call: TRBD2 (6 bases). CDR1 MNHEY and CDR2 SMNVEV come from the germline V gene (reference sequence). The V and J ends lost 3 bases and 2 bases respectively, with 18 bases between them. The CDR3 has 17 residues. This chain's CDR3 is CASSLVGGTQPTDTQYF. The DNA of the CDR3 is TGTGCCAGCAGTTTGGTGGGAGGTACCCAGCCCACAGATACGCAGTATTTT.

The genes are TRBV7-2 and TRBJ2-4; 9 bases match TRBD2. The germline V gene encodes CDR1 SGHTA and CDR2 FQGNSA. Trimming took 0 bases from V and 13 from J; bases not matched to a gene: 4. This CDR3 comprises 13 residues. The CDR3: CASSLASGGVQYF. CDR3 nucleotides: TGTGCCAGCAGCTTAGCTAGCGGGGGTGTGCAGTACTTC.

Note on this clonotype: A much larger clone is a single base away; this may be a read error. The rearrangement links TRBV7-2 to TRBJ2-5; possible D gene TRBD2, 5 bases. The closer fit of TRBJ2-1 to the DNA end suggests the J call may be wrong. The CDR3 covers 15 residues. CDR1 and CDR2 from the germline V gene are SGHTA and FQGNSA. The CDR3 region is CASSLRVGIQETQFF. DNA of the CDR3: TGTGCCAGCAGCTTGAGGGTGGGGATCCAAGAGACCCAGTTCTTC.

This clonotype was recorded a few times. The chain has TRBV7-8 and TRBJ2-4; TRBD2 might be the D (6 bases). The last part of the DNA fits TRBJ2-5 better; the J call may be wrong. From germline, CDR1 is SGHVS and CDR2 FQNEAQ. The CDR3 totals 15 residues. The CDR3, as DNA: TGTGCCAGCAGCTTAATCGACCCCCGGGGGGAGACCCAGTACTTC. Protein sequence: CASSLIDPRGETQYF.

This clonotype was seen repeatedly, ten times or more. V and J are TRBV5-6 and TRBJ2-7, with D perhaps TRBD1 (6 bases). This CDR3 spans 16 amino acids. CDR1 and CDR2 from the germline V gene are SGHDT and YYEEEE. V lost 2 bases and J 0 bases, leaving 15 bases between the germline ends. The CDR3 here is CASSFNQGTRSYEQYF. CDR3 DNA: TGTGCCAGCAGCTTTAATCAGGGGACGCGCTCCTACGAGCAGTACTTC.

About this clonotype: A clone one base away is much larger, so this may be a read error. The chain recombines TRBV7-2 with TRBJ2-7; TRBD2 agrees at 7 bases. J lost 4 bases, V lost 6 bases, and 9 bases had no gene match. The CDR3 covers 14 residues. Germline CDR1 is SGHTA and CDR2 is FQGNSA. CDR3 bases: TGTGCCAGCAGACGACGAGCGGGGTTTTACGAGCAGTACTTC. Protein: CASRRRAGFYEQYF.

The CDR3: CASSTGPPDYTF. CDR3 DNA sequence: TGCGCCAGCAGCACAGGACCCCCCGACTACACCTTC. The chain has TRBV5-1 and TRBJ1-2; D is possibly TRBD1 (5 bases). The CDR3 is 12 amino acids. CDR1 is SGHRS and CDR2 is YFSETQ in the germline V gene. Deletions cut 4 bases from V and 10 bases from J, with 14 bases between.

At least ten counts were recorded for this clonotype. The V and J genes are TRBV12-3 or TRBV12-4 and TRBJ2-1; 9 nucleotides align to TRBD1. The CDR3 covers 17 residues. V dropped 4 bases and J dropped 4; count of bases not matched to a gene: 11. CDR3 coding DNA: TGTGCCAGCAGTTCCCGGACAGGGGCAAGACTGTACAATGAGCAGTTCTTC. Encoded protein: CASSSRTGARLYNEQFF.